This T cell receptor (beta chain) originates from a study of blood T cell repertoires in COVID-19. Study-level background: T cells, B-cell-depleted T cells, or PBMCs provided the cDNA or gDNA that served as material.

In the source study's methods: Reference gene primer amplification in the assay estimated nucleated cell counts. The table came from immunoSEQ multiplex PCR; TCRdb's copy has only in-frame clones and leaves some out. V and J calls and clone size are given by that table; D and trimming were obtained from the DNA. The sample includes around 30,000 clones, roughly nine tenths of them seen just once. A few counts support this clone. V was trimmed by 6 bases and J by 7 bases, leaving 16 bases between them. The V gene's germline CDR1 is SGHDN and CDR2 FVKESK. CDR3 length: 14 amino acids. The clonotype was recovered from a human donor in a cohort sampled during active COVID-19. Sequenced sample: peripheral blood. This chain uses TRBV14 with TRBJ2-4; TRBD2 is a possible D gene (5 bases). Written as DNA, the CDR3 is TGTGCCAGCAGTCCTCTAGGTCCGGGGAACATTCAGTACTTC. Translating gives CASSPLGPGNIQYF.